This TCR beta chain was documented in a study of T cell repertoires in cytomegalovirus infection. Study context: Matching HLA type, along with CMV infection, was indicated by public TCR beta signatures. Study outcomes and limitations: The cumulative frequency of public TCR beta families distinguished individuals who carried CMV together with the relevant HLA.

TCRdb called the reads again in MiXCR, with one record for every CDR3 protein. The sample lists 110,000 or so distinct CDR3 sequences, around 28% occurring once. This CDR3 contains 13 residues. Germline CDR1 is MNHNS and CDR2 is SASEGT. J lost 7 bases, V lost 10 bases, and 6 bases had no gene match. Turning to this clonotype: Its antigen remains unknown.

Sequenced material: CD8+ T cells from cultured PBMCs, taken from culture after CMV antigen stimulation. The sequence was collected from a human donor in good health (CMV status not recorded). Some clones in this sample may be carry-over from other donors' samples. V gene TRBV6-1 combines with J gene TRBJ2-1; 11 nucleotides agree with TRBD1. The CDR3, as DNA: TGTGCCAATGGACAGGGGGCGGGGAATGAGCAGTTCTTC. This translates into CANGQGAGNEQFF.